This TCR beta chain was profiled in a study of shared clonotypes between healthy human individuals (dated by TCRdb to about 2020). About the study as a whole: A few men and a couple of women, aged 18 to 49 years, made up the cohort. Per donor, three plates each were used for CD4 naive and CD4 memory, two for CD8 naive, and one for CD8 memory. Leukapheresis yielded between about 0.94 and 8.9 billion PBMCs per donor. To estimate repertoire size and how much clonotype sharing occurs between individuals, the study deeply sequenced the blood TCR repertoires of roughly 5 healthy adults. Libraries were prepared and TCR repertoires were sequenced by different laboratories using diverse techniques, in order to increase sequencing depth and limit assay-specific biases.

What the authors observed across the whole study: Naive subsets generally had larger estimated clonotype richness than memory subsets. Incomplete sequencing was indicated by rarefaction of sorted-subset datasets, despite the large sequencing depth. Clonotypes shared by all four sorted-subset donors showed higher generation probabilities than non-shared clonotypes. Based on pairwise subsampling, the degree of clonotype sharing among donors was expected to be affected by sequencing depth. The genetic and exposure-history diversity represented was limited by the small number of donors. Across a few donors, approximately 4.6% of naive CD4, roughly 3.3% of naive CD8, about 2.3% of memory CD4, and approximately 0.4% of memory CD8 clonotypes were shared. Sampling was restricted to blood, and TCR repertoires in tissue are likely to differ from TCR repertoires in blood.

The donors were healthy, HIV-negative adults who had no recently reported acute infections or vaccinations. Only Caucasian adults living in Nashville, Tennessee, USA were represented among the donors. CD4+ T cells were enriched by magnetic negative selection, after which naive cells were positively selected on CD45RA and the negative fraction was taken as the memory subset. Blood was obtained by leukapheresis, after which PBMCs were separated by Ficoll-Histopaque density gradient centrifugation and cryopreserved in liquid nitrogen vapor phase. Purity and quantity of every magnetically sorted T cell population were checked by analytical flow cytometry. Each sorted fraction had its genomic DNA isolated and then quantified by UV absorbance on a Nanodrop 2000c. Comment on this clone: Its antigen remains undetermined. Within one base of it there is no much larger clone, and no base qualities were kept.

Taken from the germline V gene, the CDR1 and CDR2 loops are SGDLS and YYNGEE. At the junction V is shortened by 2 bases and J by 8 bases; bases outside the gene matches: 7. CDR3 length: 14 amino acids, cysteine to phenylalanine. CDR3 DNA only is kept here, 42 bases in frame from base 1. Using the deep immunoSEQ assay, TCR CDR3 regions were amplified from genomic DNA by multiplex PCR. Genomic DNA extracted from each cell subset was distributed evenly over all wells of several immunoSEQ 96-well plates, and each plate served as one replicate. Each replicate PCR for sorted subsets received roughly 200 ng genomic DNA, equal to 28,000 or so T cell genomes. Purified libraries were measured with a Qubit 3.0 fluorometer, size-checked on a Bioanalyzer 2100, and measured again with the KAPA Library Quantification kit. Each immunoSEQ 96-well plate was sequenced on its own single-read 150-cycle Illumina NextSeq 550 flow cell. As for the authors' bioinformatics: Because only junctional sequences without quality scores were contained in the immunoSEQ output, filtering matching that applied to full-length reads could not be performed. Sequences were annotated with PyIR, a Python wrapper for IgBLAST v1.9, and V/J genes and CDR3 were assigned using IMGT germline references. Any read was removed if the V/J assignment was weak (E-value above 1e-6), the CDR3 was missing, or the read contained stop codons, out-of-frame junctions, or ambiguous translated residues. V3J clonotypes were defined by identical inferred V gene, J gene, and CDR3 amino acid sequence. The percentage overlap between two repertoires was calculated by dividing the number of shared unique clonotypes by the size of the smaller repertoire. Repertoire richness was assessed with RTK rarefaction, the Chao1 estimator, and Recon v2.1 estimates of unobserved clonotypes. Generation probabilities were computed with OLGA for all TCRbeta clonotypes obtained by the gDNA method from several donors. Drawn from immuneACCESS, this table holds only the in-frame rearrangements with V and J called that TCRdb kept. Clones are partly lost; checked studies trace under half to an unresolved V gene and leave the rest unexplained. That table supplies the V and J calls and clone size; D and trimming were determined from the DNA. The sample has 2,500,000 or so clones on record, approximately 93% of them singletons. The ten largest clones add up to 0.36% of the sample.

The sample was naive CD4+ T cells from PBMCs. In light of the paper, this sample's cell subset or site label describes: CD45RA+ positively selected. This TCR was sampled from a man younger than 30 in good health. Some clones in this sample may be carry-over from other donors' samples. This receptor chain uses TRBV9 and TRBJ2-1, with 7 middle bases fitting TRBD2. The DNA sequence follows: TGTGCCAGCAGCGTCCGGACTAGTTTCGATGAGCAGTTCTTC. Its coded protein is CASSVRTSFDEQFF.